These 24 T cell receptor beta chains were all obtained from the same sample, sequenced in a study of T cells expressing NK-cell markers. TCRdb reprocessed the 5' RACE reads, keeping one entry per CDR3 protein, no DNA. The sample spans 130,000 to 150,000 distinct CDR3 sequences; the ten largest clones claim roughly an eighth. The sequencing input was blood T cells: a sorted CD56 or NKG2C T cell subset, CD4+ or CD8+ T cells, or bulk PBMC T cells (not recorded which). The origin of the receptors is a man younger than 30 in good health.

The chain couples TRBV24-1 to TRBJ2-5; TCRdb calls TRBD1, which cannot be checked without DNA. The CDR3 covers 18 residues. From germline, CDR1 is KGHDR and CDR2 SFDVKD. The CDR3 is CATSDLAPATGVQETQYF.

The rearrangement uses TRBV27 and TRBJ2-2; with no DNA, the TCRdb D assignment of TRBD1 cannot be verified. Germline CDR1 reads MNHEY; CDR2 reads SMNVEV (reference sequence). The CDR3 totals 14 residues. CDR3 loop: CASSLWTGPGELFF.

The gene calls are TRBV29-1 and TRBJ2-5; the D gene TCRdb calls, TRBD2, cannot be checked with no DNA. Germline V gene lookup returns CDR1 SQVTM and CDR2 ANQGSEA. The CDR3 extends over 13 amino acids. CDR3: CSGRGIEGETQYF.

The chain carries TRBV5-6 and TRBJ2-1; absent DNA, TCRdb's TRBD1 call cannot be checked. Looked up from germline, CDR1 is SGHDT and CDR2 is YYEEEE. The CDR3 is 12 residues long. The CDR3 is CASSVGQGDQFF.

The chain combines TRBV12-5 with TRBJ1-2; the TRBD1 assignment by TCRdb is unverifiable without DNA. The CDR3 consists of 13 residues. Germline assignment: CDR1 LGHNT and CDR2 FRNRAP. CDR3 sequence: CASGAGTGFGYTF.

This chain joins TRBV24-1 and TRBJ2-1; TCRdb outputs TRBD2, but without DNA this stays unchecked. From germline, CDR1 is KGHDR and CDR2 SFDVKD. This CDR3 is built from 17 residues. CDR3: CATSDMRDPSSYNEQFF.

V gene TRBV4-3 combines with J gene TRBJ2-3. CDR1 and CDR2 from the germline V gene are LGHNA and YSLEER. The CDR3 is 15 amino acids. The CDR3 sequence: CASSQDSSSADTQYF.

The CDR3 region is CASSMEGQYNEQFF. V and J are TRBV7-8 and TRBJ2-1; the D call of TRBD2 rests on TCRdb alone, since no DNA is present to check it. CDR3 length equals 14 residues. Germline loops: CDR1 SGHVS, CDR2 FQNEAQ.

The chain combines TRBV4-1 with TRBJ2-1. Germline assignment: CDR1 MGHRA and CDR2 YSYEKL. This CDR3 contains 16 residues. The chain's CDR3 is CASSQEGWQVNNEQFF.

The rearrangement uses TRBV7-8 and TRBJ1-3; the TCRdb call, TRBD1, lacks DNA for checking. Germline loops: CDR1 SGHVS, CDR2 FQNEAQ. The CDR3 is 18 residues long. This chain's CDR3 is CASSPYPGQSLSGNTIYF.

The gene calls are TRBV4-3 and TRBJ2-5. CDR1 is LGHNA, CDR2 YSLEER, per germline. The CDR3 runs to 12 residues. CDR3: CASSQNGETQYF.

The J gene is TRBJ2-1, the V gene TRBV11-2; the TCRdb D gene call, TRBD1, has no DNA to confirm it. Germline V gene lookup returns CDR1 SGHAT and CDR2 FQNNGV. This CDR3 is built from 14 residues. The CDR3: CASSSPASGNEQFF.

The chain recombines TRBV5-1 with TRBJ2-7; TCRdb returns TRBD2, unconfirmable since there is no DNA. The CDR3 runs 15 residues. Per the germline V gene, CDR1 is SGHRS and CDR2 is YFSETQ. Here the CDR3 reads CASSLELGGGAEQYF.

The chain couples TRBV7-2 to TRBJ2-3; TCRdb designates TRBD2, a call that cannot be tested without DNA. Per the germline V gene, CDR1 is SGHTA and CDR2 is FQGNSA. The CDR3 length is 16 residues. CDR3 sequence: CASSLLAGVLGDTQYF.

The chain couples TRBV27 to TRBJ2-1; TCRdb calls TRBD2, which cannot be checked without DNA. The CDR3 consists of 15 residues. CDR1 MNHEY and CDR2 SMNVEV come from the germline V gene (reference sequence). The CDR3 sequence: CASKTIADLGNEQFF.

The chain is built from TRBV25-1 and TRBJ2-1; TCRdb gives TRBD1 as the D gene, but with no DNA this cannot be confirmed. The CDR3 length is 14 residues. The germline V gene encodes CDR1 MGHDK and CDR2 SYGVNS. CDR3 sequence: CASSDLNRYNEQFF.

CDR3 protein: CASSQVGLANEQFF. V usage is TRBV4-3 and J usage is TRBJ2-1; TCRdb lists TRBD2, though no DNA is available to test this call. CDR3 length equals 14 residues. CDR1 and CDR2 (germline): LGHNA, YSLEER.

The rearrangement uses TRBV7-2 and TRBJ2-1; TCRdb calls TRBD2, which cannot be checked without DNA. The germline V gene encodes CDR1 SGHTA and CDR2 FQGNSA. CDR3 length equals 15 residues. The chain's CDR3 is CASSPSGASYNEQFF.

V gene TRBV5-1 combines with J gene TRBJ1-1. The CDR3 consists of 15 residues. The germline V gene encodes CDR1 SGHRS and CDR2 YFSETQ. Here the CDR3 reads CASSLARQGNTEAFF.

The chain joins TRBV7-9 to TRBJ1-1; the TCRdb call, TRBD1, lacks DNA for checking. The germline gives CDR1 SEHNR, CDR2 FQNEAQ (reference sequence). CDR3 size: 14 residues. CDR3: CASSLEATDTEAFF.

This rearrangement joins TRBV4-1 to TRBJ1-1; TCRdb's D call of TRBD1 is untestable without DNA. Looked up from germline, CDR1 is MGHRA and CDR2 is YSYEKL. This CDR3 has 14 residues. This CDR3 is CASSQGTGESEAFF.

V usage is TRBV12-3 or TRBV12-4 and J usage is TRBJ1-1; TCRdb reports TRBD1, a call that lacks DNA to check it against. This CDR3 has 14 residues. CDR3 residues: CASSPSMGDTEAFF.

J is TRBJ2-1 and V is TRBV30; without DNA, the TCRdb call of TRBD1 cannot be checked. This CDR3 is built from 14 residues. Germline-derived CDR1 and CDR2 are GTSNPN and SVGIG (reference sequence). CDR3 residues: CAWSPGTGMSEQFF.

The chain carries TRBV4-3 and TRBJ2-2; TCRdb returns TRBD1, unconfirmable since there is no DNA. This CDR3 is built from 14 residues. Germline lookup yields CDR1 LGHNA and CDR2 YSLEER. The CDR3 sequence is CASSEHRVPGELFF.